The rows below give T cell receptor beta chains drawn from one sample of a study of blood T cell repertoires in COVID-19. TCRdb keeps only in-frame clones here, not all; method: immunoSEQ multiplex PCR. This table holds fewer than 300,000 clones, about 85% found once. Specimen: PBMCs or T cells enriched from blood (not recorded which). Source of these receptors: a woman between 50 and 59 years old who had recovered from COVID-19. The CDR3 runs from the conserved cysteine through the conserved F or W. D genes are given only for firm matches. Expanded clones get a size class; other rows say once, few or many, or leave the size out.

TRBD2,-,TRBJ2-2,16,TRBV4-3,CASSQGSSGLTGELFF,TGCGCCAGCAGCCAAGGGTCTAGCGGCCTAACCGGGGAGCTGTTTTTT
TRBD1,-,TRBJ1-3,15,TRBV27,CASSSRQGAGNTIYF,TGTGCCAGCAGTTCCCGACAGGGGGCTGGAAACACCATATATTTT
-,-,TRBJ2-7,14,TRBV3-1/TRBV3-2,CASSPPGKGYEQYF,TGTGCCAGCAGCCCCCCCGGGAAAGGCTACGAGCAGTACTTC
TRBD1,-,TRBJ2-1,15,TRBV5-1,CASSKGQTSYNEQFF,TGCGCCAGCAGCAAGGGACAGACGTCTTACAATGAGCAGTTCTTC
TRBD1,few,TRBJ1-2,15,TRBV19,CASSIDWQGGYGYTF,TGTGCCAGTAGTATAGATTGGCAGGGGGGCTATGGCTACACCTTC
-,-,TRBJ1-4,14,TRBV28,CASSLGGVGEKLFF,TGTGCCAGCAGTTTAGGAGGGGTCGGGGAAAAACTGTTTTTT
TRBD2,-,TRBJ2-3,15,TRBV3-1/TRBV3-2,CASRESGGSTDTQYF,TGTGCCAGCAGAGAGAGCGGGGGGAGCACAGATACGCAGTATTTT
-,few,TRBJ1-1,14,TRBV13,CASSLGRGGTEAFF,TGTGCCAGCAGCTTAGGCCGGGGGGGAACTGAAGCTTTCTTT
TRBD2,-,TRBJ2-2,16,TRBV7-9,CASSSGTSGTTGELFF,TGTGCCAGCAGCTCGGGGACTAGCGGGACCACCGGGGAGCTGTTTTTT
-,few,TRBJ2-5,13,TRBV13,CASSPTGRETQYF,TGTGCCAGCAGCCCGACAGGCCGGGAGACCCAGTACTTC
-,-,TRBJ1-6,13,TRBV6-5,CASSQMTATALHF,TGTGCCAGCAGTCAGATGACAGCCACCGCCCTCCACTTT
-,-,TRBJ1-2,12,TRBV12-3/TRBV12-4,CASSQNTYGYTF,TGTGCCAGCAGTCAGAATACCTATGGCTACACCTTC
-,-,TRBJ2-3,14,TRBV18,CASSQGLTGDTQYF,TGTGCCAGCTCACAAGGGTTAACGGGGGATACGCAGTATTTT
TRBD1,few,TRBJ1-2,15,TRBV7-2,CASSLYRGPNYGYTF,TGTGCCAGCAGCTTATACAGGGGGCCTAACTATGGCTACACCTTC
TRBD1,-,TRBJ2-5,15,TRBV5-1,CASSSQTGGGETQYF,TGCGCCAGCAGTTCCCAGACAGGGGGAGGAGAGACCCAGTACTTC